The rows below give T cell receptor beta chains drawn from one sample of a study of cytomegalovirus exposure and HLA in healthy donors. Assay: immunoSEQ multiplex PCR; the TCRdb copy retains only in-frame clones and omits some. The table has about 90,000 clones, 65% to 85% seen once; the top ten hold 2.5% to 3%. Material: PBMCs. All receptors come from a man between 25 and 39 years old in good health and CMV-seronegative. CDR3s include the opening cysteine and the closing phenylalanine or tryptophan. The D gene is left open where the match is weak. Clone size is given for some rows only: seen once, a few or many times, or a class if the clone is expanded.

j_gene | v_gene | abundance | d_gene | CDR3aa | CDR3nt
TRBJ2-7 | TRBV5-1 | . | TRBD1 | CASRFVQGAKDEQYF | TGCGCCAGCAGATTTGTACAGGGGGCCAAGGACGAGCAGTACTTC
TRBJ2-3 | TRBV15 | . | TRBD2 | CATSRPHSGAGDTQYF | TGTGCCACCAGCAGACCCCATAGCGGGGCGGGGGATACGCAGTATTTT
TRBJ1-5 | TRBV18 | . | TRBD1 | CASSPYRDSQPQHF | TGTGCCAGCTCACCATACAGGGACAGTCAGCCCCAGCATTTT
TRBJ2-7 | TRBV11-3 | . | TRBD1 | CASSPTGSEQYF | TGTGCCAGCAGCCCGACAGGGAGCGAGCAGTACTTC
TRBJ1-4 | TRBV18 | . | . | CASSLRDNEKLFF | TGTGCCAGCTCATTGCGGGACAATGAAAAACTGTTTTTT
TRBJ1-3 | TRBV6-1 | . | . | CASSVRGSTARNTIYF | TGTGCCAGCAGTGTTCGAGGCTCAACCGCGAGAAACACCATATATTTT
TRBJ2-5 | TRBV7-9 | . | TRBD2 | CASSWGLAGASTTQETQYF | TGTGCCAGCAGCTGGGGACTAGCGGGGGCTTCAACCACACAAGAGACCCAGTACTTC
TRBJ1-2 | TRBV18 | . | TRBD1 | CASSNTQGLYGYTF | TGTGCCAGCTCAAATACACAGGGGTTATATGGCTACACCTTC
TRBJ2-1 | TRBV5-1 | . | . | CASTGWGRDEQFF | TGCGCCAGCACCGGTTGGGGGCGCGATGAGCAGTTCTTC
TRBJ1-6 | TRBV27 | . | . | CASSKTQGWNSPLHF | TGTGCCAGCAGTAAGACACAGGGTTGGAATTCACCCCTCCACTTT
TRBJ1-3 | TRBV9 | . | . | CASSIRTGIGNTIYF | TGTGCCAGCAGCATCCGAACAGGGATCGGAAACACCATATATTTT
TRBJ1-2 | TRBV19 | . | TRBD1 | CASSIKGQGTLSSGYTF | TGTGCCAGTAGTATAAAGGGACAGGGGACACTATCCAGTGGCTACACCTTC
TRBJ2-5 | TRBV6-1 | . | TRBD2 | CASSDRGGIETQYF | TGTGCCAGCAGTGATCGGGGGGGTATAGAGACCCAGTACTTC
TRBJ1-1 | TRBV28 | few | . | CASSLGTKNTEAFF | TGTGCCAGCAGTCTCGGGACAAAAAACACTGAAGCTTTCTTT
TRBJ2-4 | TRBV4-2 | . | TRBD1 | CASSQDRENIQYF | TGTGCCAGCAGCCAGGACAGGGAGAACATTCAGTACTTC
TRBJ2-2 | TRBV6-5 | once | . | CASSYADRYTGELFF | TGTGCCAGCAGTTACGCGGACAGATACACCGGGGAGCTGTTTTTT
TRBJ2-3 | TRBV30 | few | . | CAWSVRVFATDTQYF | TGTGCCTGGAGTGTACGGGTCTTCGCCACAGATACGCAGTATTTT
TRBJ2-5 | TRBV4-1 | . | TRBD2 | CASSLLPGLAGQETQYF | TGCGCCAGCAGCCTACTTCCGGGACTAGCGGGGCAAGAGACCCAGTACTTC
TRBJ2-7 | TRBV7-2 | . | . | CASSLPNSHQTYEQYF | TGTGCCAGCAGCTTACCAAACAGCCACCAGACCTACGAGCAGTACTTC
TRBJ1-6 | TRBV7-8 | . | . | CASSFGGKYDRNSPLHF | TGTGCCAGCAGCTTCGGGGGGAAATACGACAGAAATTCACCCCTCCACTTT
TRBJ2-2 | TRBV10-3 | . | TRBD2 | CAITASGTNTGELFF | TGTGCCATCACGGCTAGCGGTACGAACACCGGGGAGCTGTTTTTT
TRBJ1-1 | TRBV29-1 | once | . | CSVDRETEAFF | TGCAGCGTTGACCGGGAGACTGAAGCTTTCTTT
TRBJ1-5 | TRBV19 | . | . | CASSSPLGNQPQHF | TGTGCCAGTAGTTCCCCACTGGGCAATCAGCCCCAGCATTTT
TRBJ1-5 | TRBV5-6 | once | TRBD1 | CASSLGQGVQPQHF | TGTGCCAGCAGCTTAGGACAGGGGGTTCAGCCCCAGCATTTT
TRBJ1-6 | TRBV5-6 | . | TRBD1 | CASSSPTGPSPLHF | TGTGCCAGCAGCTCCCCGACAGGGCCTTCACCCCTCCACTTT
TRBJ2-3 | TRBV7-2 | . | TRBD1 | CASSLTGAPDTQYF | TGTGCCAGCAGCTTGACAGGGGCCCCAGATACGCAGTATTTT
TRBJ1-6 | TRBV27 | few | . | CASSSPDSTNSPLHF | TGTGCCAGCAGTTCCCCGGACAGTACAAATTCACCCCTCCACTTT
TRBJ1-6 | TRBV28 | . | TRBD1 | CASSFLQGLVSPLHF | TGTGCCAGCAGTTTTCTACAGGGGTTGGTATCACCCCTCCACTTT
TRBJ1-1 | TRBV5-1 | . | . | CASSFSTGRNTEAFF | TGCGCCAGCAGCTTTTCTACAGGAAGGAACACTGAAGCTTTCTTT
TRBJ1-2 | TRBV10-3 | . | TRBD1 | CAIHSGQGYGYTF | TGTGCCATCCACTCTGGACAGGGCTATGGCTACACCTTC
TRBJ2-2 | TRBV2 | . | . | CASSPLGQDTGELFF | TGTGCCAGCAGTCCACTTGGGCAGGACACCGGGGAGCTGTTTTTT
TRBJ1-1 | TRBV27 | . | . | CASSLSQGTNTEAFF | TGTGCCAGCAGTTTATCCCAGGGTACGAACACTGAAGCTTTCTTT
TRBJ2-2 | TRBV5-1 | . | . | CASSLRVRGTNTGELFF | TGCGCCAGCAGCTTGCGCGTGCGGGGTACGAACACCGGGGAGCTGTTTTTT
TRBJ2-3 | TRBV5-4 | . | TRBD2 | CASSLDEISGLAGRTDTQYF | TGTGCCAGCAGCTTGGATGAGATTTCCGGACTAGCGGGGCGCACAGATACGCAGTATTTT
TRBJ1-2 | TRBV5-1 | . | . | CASSLYQGGTSNYGYTF | TGCGCCAGCAGCTTATACCAGGGCGGGACTTCTAACTATGGCTACACCTTC
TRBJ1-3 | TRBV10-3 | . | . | CAISAVSSGNTIYF | TGTGCCATCAGTGCCGTGAGCTCTGGAAACACCATATATTTT
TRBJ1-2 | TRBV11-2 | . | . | CASSPQGSYGYTF | TGTGCCAGCAGCCCCCAGGGGAGCTATGGCTACACCTTC
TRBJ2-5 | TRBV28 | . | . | CASSFGDTQETQYF | TGTGCCAGCAGTTTCGGGGATACACAAGAGACCCAGTACTTC
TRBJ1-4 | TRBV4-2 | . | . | CASSQSGGGTNEKLFF | TGTGCCAGCAGCCAATCAGGCGGGGGAACTAATGAAAAACTGTTTTTT
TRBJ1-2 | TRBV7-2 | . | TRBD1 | CASSQAQGEGGYTF | TGTGCCAGCAGCCAAGCCCAGGGGGAAGGGGGCTACACCTTC
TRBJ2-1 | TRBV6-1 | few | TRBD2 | CASSDQRGGWREQFF | TGTGCCAGCAGTGACCAGCGGGGGGGCTGGAGAGAGCAGTTCTTC